This T cell receptor beta chain was recorded in a study of T cells after posttransplantation cyclophosphamide. Repertoires were generated with immunoSEQ multiplex PCR, while TCRdb's copy carries only in-frame clones and drops some. The sample includes some 22,000 clones, roughly 82% of them seen just once. This clone appeared once. The CDR3 covers 15 residues. Germline loops: CDR1 SGHTA, CDR2 FQGNSA. V dropped 3 bases and J dropped 4; count of bases not matched to a gene: 8. Input material: PBMCs. The sequence derives from a woman in her sixties or seventies with a blood cancer, CMV-positive, and with a related stem cell donor. V and J are TRBV7-2 and TRBJ2-5, with TRBD1 identical over 7 bases. Here the CDR3 DNA reads TGTGCCAGCAGCTTTTTTCCGGGACAGACAGAGACCCAGTACTTC. Its protein product is CASSFFPGQTETQYF.